The present T cell receptor beta chain was sequenced within a study of T cell responses to AZD1222 COVID-19 vaccine. Findings of the study overall: Spike-wide coverage was observed for vaccine-associated CD4 TCRs, with dominant responses at 160-218 and 743-854.

TCRdb's copy holds only in-frame clones and misses some; the assay was immunoSEQ multiplex PCR. Among 150,000 to 200,000 clones, about 90% were seen once, and the ten largest hold 1.5% to 2.5%. As concerns this clone: As yet, its antigen is unknown.

The sample was peripheral blood, taken 28 days after the second AZD1222 dose. This TCR came from an adult who received the AZD1222 COVID-19 vaccine.

The CDR3: CASSYPGLTTNEKLFF. Written as DNA, the CDR3 is TGTGCCAGCAGTTACCCGGGGTTGACAACTAATGAAAAACTGTTTTTT. The V call is TRBV6-6, the J call TRBJ1-4; D is uncertain. The CDR3 spans 16 residues. Germline V CDR1 and CDR2: MNHNY, SVGAGI (reference sequence). V lost 2 bases to trimming and J lost 0 bases, with 10 bases between them.